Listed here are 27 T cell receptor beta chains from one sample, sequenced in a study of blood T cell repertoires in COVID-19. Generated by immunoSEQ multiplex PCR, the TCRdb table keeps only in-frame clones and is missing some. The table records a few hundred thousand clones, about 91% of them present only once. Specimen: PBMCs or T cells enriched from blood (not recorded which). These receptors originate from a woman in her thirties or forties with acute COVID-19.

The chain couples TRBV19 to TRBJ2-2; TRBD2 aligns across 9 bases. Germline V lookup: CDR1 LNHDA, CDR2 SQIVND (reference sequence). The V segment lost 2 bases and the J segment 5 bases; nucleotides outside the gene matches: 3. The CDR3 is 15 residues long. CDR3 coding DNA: TGTGCCAGTAGTATAAGGACTAGCGCTACCGGGGAGCTGTTTTTT. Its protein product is CASSIRTSATGELFF.

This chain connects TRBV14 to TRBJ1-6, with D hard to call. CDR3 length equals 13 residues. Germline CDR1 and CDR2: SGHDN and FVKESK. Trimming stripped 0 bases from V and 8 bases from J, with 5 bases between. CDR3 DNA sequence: TGTGCCAGCAGCCAAGATCACTATTCACCCCTCCACTTT. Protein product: CASSQDHYSPLHF.

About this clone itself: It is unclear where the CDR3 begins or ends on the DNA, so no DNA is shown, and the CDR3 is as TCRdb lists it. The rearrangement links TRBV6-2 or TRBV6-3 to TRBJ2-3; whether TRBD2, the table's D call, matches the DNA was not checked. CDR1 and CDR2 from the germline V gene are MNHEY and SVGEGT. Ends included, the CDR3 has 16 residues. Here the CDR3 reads CASSSFGPGASDTQYF.

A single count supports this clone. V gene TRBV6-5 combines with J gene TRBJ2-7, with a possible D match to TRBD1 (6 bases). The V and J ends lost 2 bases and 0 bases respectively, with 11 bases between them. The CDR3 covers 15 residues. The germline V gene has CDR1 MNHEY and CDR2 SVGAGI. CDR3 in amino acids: CASSYGGAHSYEQYF. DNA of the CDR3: TGTGCCAGCAGTTACGGGGGCGCCCACTCCTACGAGCAGTACTTC.

The CDR3 DNA reads TGTGCCAGCAGTATCCGGGGCACTGAAGCTTTCTTT. Translating gives CASSIRGTEAFF. The chain joins TRBV27 to TRBJ1-1; D is uncertain. V was cut by 5 bases and J by 4 bases, with 8 bases left in between. Germline CDR1 MNHEY, CDR2 SMNVEV (reference sequence). CDR3 length: 12 residues.

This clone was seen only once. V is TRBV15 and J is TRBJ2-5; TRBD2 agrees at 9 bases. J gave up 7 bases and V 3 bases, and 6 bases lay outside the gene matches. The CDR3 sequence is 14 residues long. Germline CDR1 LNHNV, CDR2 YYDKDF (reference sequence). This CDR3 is CATSRLKAGGTQYF. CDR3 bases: TGTGCCACCAGCAGGCTTAAAGCGGGGGGGACCCAGTACTTC.

CDR3 sequence reads: CAISDPLAISTDTQYF. CDR3 nucleotides: TGTGCCATCAGCGATCCACTAGCGATTAGCACAGATACGCAGTATTTT. The rearrangement joins TRBV10-3 to TRBJ2-3, with 7 bases aligning to TRBD2. J gave up 0 bases and V 6 bases, and 9 bases lay outside the gene matches. The CDR3 covers 16 residues. Germline V gives CDR1 ENHRY, CDR2 SYGVKD.

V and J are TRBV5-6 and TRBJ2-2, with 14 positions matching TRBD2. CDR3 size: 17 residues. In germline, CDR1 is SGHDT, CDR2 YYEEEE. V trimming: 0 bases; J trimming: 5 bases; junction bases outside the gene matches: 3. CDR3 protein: CASSLVGLAGGTGELFF. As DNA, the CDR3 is TGTGCCAGCAGCTTGGTTGGACTAGCGGGAGGTACCGGGGAGCTGTTTTTT. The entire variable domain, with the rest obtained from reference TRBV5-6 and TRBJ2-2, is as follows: DAGVTQSPTHLIKTRGQQVTLRCSPKSGHDTVSWYQQALGQGPQFIFQYYEEEERQRGNFPDRFSGHQFPNYSSELNVNALLLGDSALYLCASSLVGLAGGTGELFFGEGSRLTVL.

CDR3: CASSLGDSPLHF. The CDR3 coding sequence is TGCGCCAGCAGCTTGGGAGACAGTCCCCTCCACTTT. The chain couples TRBV5-1 to TRBJ1-6; TRBD1 is a possible D gene (5 bases). V shed 0 bases and J shed 13 bases, with 8 bases lying between them. The germline V gene encodes CDR1 SGHRS and CDR2 YFSETQ. This CDR3 contains 12 residues. The whole variable domain, filled in from reference TRBV5-1 and TRBJ1-6, reads KAGVTQTPRYLIKTRGQQVTLSCSPISGHRSVSWYQQTPGQGLQFLFEYFSETQRNKGNFPGRFSGRQFSNSRSEMNVSTLELGDSALYLCASSLGDSPLHFGNGTRLTVT.

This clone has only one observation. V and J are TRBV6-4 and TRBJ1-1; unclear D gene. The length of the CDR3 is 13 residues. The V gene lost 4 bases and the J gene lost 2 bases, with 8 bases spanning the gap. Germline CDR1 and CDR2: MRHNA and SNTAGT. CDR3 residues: CASSVDINTEAFF. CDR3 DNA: TGTGCCAGCAGTGTAGACATAAACACTGAAGCTTTCTTT.

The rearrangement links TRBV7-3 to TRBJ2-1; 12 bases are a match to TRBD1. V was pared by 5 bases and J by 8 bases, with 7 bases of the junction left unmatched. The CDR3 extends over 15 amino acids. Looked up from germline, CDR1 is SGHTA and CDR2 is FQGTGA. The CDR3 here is CASSVGTGGYDEQFF. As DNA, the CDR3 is TGTGCCAGCAGCGTCGGGACAGGGGGCTATGATGAGCAGTTCTTC.

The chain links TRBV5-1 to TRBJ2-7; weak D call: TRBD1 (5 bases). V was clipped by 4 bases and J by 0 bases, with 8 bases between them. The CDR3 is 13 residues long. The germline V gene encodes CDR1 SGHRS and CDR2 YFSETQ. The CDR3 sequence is CASSGANSYEQYF. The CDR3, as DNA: TGCGCCAGCAGCGGGGCTAACTCCTACGAGCAGTACTTC.

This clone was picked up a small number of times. The CDR3 here is CAISDGIYYEQYV. CDR3 coding DNA: TGTGCCATCAGTGACGGGATTTACTACGAGCAGTACGTC. This chain connects TRBV10-3 to TRBJ2-7; D is perhaps TRBD2 (5 bases). Germline V CDR1 and CDR2: ENHRY, SYGVKD. This CDR3 contains 13 residues. The V end was cut by 3 bases, the J end by 3 bases, with 9 bases between.

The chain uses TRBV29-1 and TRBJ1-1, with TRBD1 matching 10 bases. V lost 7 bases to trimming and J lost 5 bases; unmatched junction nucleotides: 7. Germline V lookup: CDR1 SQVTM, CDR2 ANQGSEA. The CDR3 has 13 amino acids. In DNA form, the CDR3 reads TGCAGCGCACCGGGACAGGGGAATACTGAAGCTTTCTTT. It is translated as CSAPGQGNTEAFF.

The CDR3 region is CASSTEPSAEAFF. CDR3 bases: TGTGCCAGCAGCACTGAGCCGAGCGCTGAAGCTTTCTTT. The chain employs TRBV11-3 and TRBJ1-1; D gene unclear. This CDR3 comprises 13 residues. With 5 bases removed from V and 6 bases from J, the gap between germline ends came to 13 bases. Per germline, CDR1 SGHNT and CDR2 YENEEA. Together with reference TRBV11-3 and TRBJ1-1, the CDR3 gives the full variable domain: EAGVVQSPRYKIIEKKQPVAFWCNPISGHNTLYWYLQNLGQGPELLIRYENEEAVDDSQLPKDRFSAERLKGVDSTLKIQPAELGDSAVYLCASSTEPSAEAFFGQGTRLTVV.

In nucleotides, the CDR3 is TGTGCCATCAGTGAGTCGTTGGCTTATGGCTACACCTTC. This sequence encodes CAISESLAYGYTF. This chain links TRBV10-3 with TRBJ1-2; D is uncertain. V was shortened by 0 bases and J by 5 bases, with 7 bases between the two germline ends. The V gene's germline CDR1 is ENHRY and CDR2 SYGVKD. This CDR3 spans 13 amino acids.

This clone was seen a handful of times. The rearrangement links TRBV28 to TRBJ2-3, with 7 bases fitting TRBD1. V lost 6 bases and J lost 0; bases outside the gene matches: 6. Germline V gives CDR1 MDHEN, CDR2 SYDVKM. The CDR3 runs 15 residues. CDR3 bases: TGTGCCAGCAGCGAACAGGGGACCAGCACAGATACGCAGTATTTT. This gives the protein CASSEQGTSTDTQYF.

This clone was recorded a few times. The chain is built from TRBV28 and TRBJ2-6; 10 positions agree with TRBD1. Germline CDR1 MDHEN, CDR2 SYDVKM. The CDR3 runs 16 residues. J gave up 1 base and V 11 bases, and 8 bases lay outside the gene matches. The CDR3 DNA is TGTGCCGCAAAAGGACAGGGGGTTTCTGGGGCCAACGTCCTGACTTTC. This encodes CAAKGQGVSGANVLTF.

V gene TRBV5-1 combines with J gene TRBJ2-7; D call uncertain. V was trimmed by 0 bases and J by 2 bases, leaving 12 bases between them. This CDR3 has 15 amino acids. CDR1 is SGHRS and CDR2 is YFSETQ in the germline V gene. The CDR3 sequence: CASSLGIGRTYEQYF. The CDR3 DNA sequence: TGCGCCAGCAGCTTGGGTATTGGCAGAACCTACGAGCAGTACTTC.

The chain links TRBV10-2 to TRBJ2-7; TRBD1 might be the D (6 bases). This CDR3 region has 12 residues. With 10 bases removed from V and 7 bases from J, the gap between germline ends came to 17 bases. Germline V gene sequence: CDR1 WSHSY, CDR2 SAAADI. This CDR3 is CATKIQGSEQYF. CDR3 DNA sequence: TGCGCCACCAAAATTCAGGGGTCTGAGCAGTACTTC.

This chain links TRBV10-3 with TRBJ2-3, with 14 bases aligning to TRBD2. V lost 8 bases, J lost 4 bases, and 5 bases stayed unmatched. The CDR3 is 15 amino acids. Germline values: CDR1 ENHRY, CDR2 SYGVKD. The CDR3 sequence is CAIGSGLAGADTQYF. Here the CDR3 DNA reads TGTGCCATCGGATCGGGACTAGCGGGAGCAGATACGCAGTATTTT.

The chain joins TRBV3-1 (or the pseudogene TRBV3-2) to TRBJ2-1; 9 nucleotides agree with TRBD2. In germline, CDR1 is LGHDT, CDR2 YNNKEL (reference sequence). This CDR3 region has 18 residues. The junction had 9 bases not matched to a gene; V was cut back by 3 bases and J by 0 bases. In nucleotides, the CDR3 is TGTGCCAGCAGCCATGGGCTTCTAGCGGGAAGCTCCTACAATGAGCAGTTCTTC. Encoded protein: CASSHGLLAGSSYNEQFF.

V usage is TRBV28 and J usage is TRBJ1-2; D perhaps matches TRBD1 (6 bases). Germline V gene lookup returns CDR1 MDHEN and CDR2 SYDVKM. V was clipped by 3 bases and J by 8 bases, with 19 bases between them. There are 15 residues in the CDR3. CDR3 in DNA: TGTGCCAGCAGTTTGGCAGTACAGGGAGCGCGGGGCTACACCTTC. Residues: CASSLAVQGARGYTF.

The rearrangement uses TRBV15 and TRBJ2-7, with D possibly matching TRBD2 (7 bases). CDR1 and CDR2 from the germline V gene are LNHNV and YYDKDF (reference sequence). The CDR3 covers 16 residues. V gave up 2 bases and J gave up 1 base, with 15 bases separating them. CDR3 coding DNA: TGTGCCACCAGCAGACGGCCCAGGGGAGGGTCCTACGAGCAGTACTTC. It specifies CATSRRPRGGSYEQYF.

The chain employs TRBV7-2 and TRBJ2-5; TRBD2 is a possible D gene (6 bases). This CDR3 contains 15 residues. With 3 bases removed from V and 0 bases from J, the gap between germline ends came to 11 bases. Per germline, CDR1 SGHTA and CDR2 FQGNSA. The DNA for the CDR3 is TGTGCCAGCAGCTTGTCAGCGGGCCACCAAGAGACCCAGTACTTC. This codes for CASSLSAGHQETQYF. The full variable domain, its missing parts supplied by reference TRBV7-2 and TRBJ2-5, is GAGVSQSPSNKVTEKGKDVELRCDPISGHTALYWYRQSLGQGLEFLIYFQGNSAPDKSGLPSDRFSAERTGGSVSTLTIQRTQQEDSAVYLCASSLSAGHQETQYFGPGTRLLVL.

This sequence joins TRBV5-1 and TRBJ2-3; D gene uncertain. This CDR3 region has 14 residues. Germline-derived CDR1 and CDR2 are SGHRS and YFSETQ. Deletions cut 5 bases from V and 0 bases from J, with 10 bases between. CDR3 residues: CASSEDPSTDTQYF. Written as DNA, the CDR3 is TGCGCCAGCAGTGAGGATCCTAGCACAGATACGCAGTATTTT.

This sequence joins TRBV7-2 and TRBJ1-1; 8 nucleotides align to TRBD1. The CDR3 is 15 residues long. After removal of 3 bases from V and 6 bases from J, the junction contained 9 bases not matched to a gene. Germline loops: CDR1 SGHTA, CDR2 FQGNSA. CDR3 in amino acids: CASSLLGQGASEAFF. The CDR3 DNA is TGTGCCAGCAGCTTGTTAGGACAGGGAGCGTCTGAAGCTTTCTTT.